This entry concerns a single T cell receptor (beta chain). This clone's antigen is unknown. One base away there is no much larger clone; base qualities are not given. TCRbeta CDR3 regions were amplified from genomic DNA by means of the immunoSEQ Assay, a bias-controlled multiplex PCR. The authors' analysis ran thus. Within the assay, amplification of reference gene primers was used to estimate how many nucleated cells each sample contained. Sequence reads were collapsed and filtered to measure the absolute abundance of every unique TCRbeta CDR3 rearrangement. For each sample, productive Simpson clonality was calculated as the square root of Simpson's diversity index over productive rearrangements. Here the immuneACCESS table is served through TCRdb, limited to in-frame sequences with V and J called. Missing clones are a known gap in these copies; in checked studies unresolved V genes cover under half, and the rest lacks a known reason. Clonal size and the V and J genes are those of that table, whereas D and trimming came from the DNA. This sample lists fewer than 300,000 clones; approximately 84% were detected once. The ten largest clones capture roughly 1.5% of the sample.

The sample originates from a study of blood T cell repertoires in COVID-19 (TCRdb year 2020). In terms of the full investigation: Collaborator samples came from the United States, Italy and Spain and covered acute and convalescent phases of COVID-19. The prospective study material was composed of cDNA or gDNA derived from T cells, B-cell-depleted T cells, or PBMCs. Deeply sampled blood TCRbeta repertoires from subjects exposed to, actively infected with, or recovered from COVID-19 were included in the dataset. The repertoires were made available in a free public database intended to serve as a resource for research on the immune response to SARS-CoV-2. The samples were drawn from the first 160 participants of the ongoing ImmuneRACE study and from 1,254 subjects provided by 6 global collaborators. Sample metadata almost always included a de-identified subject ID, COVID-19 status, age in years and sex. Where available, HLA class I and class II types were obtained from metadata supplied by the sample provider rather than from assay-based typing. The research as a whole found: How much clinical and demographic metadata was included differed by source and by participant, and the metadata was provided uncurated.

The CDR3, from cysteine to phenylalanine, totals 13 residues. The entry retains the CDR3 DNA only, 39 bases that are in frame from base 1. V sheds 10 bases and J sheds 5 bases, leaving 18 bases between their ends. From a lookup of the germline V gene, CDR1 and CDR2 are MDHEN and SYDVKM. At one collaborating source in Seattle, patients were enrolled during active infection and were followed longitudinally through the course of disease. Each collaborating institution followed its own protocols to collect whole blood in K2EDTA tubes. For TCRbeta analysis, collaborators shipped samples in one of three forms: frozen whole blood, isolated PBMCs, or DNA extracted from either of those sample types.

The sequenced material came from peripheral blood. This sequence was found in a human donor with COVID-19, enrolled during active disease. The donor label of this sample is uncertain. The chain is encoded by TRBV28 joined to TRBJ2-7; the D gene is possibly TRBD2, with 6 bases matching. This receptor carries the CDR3 CANPSRGYDEQYF. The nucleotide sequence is TGTGCCAACCCCTCTCGGGGGTACGACGAGCAGTACTTC.